These 27 T cell receptor beta chains were all obtained from the same sample, sequenced in a study of post-analysis software for immune sequencing data. Findings of the study overall: Roughly five TRBV segments were significantly more frequent in patients than in controls. TRBV5-6, TRBV5-1 and TRBV20-1 were among these segments.

cDNA libraries for TCR beta contained unique molecular identifiers. MiXCR was run by TCRdb on the PCR reads, yielding one entry per CDR3 protein. The sample contains about 570,000 distinct CDR3 sequences, around 34% of which appear only once. These receptors' antigens are unknown. Material: blood. The receptor set was obtained from a girl younger than 18 with multiple sclerosis.

This chain joins TRBV7-8 and TRBJ2-3, with D possibly matching TRBD1 (6 bases). Germline CDR1 is SGHVS and CDR2 is FQNEAQ. Deletions cut 1 base from V and 2 bases from J, with 10 bases between. There are 15 residues in the CDR3. The CDR3 here is CASSLGTAFTDTQYF. CDR3 bases: TGTGCCAGCAGCTTAGGGACAGCTTTCACAGATACGCAGTATTTT.

At least ten counts were recorded for this clonotype. V gene TRBV20-1 combines with J gene TRBJ2-3; D ambiguous. Germline V CDR1 and CDR2: DFQATT, SNEGSKA (reference sequence). The CDR3 is made up of 14 amino acids. V lost 5 bases to trimming and J lost 0 bases, with 12 bases between them. The CDR3 nucleotides read TGCAGTGCTCCCGGGTCCGCTAGCACAGATACGCAGTATTTT. Its protein product is CSAPGSASTDTQYF.

This clonotype was seen a few times. The chain joins TRBV5-5 to TRBJ2-1; D could derive from TRBD1 or TRBD2 (5 bases each). The CDR3 has 13 residues. V was pared by 0 bases and J by 8 bases, with 9 bases between. Looked up from germline, CDR1 is SGHKS and CDR2 is YYEKEE (reference sequence). CDR3 sequence reads: CASSLGGTYEQFF. The CDR3 DNA follows: TGTGCCAGCAGCTTGGGGGGGACGTATGAGCAGTTCTTC.

There are a few counts of this clonotype. The chain couples TRBV4-2 to TRBJ2-3; 8 nucleotides agree with TRBD2. This CDR3 has 15 residues. V trimming: 0 bases; J trimming: 7 bases; junction bases outside the gene matches: 6. The V gene's germline CDR1 is LGHNA and CDR2 YNFKEQ. In nucleotides, the CDR3 is TGTGCCAGCAGCCAAGAACTGCGGGGGGCTCATACGCAGTATTTT. It encodes CASSQELRGAHTQYF.

The J gene is TRBJ1-2, the V gene TRBV7-9; D is ambiguous. CDR1 SEHNR and CDR2 FQNEAQ come from the germline V gene (reference sequence). The CDR3 is made up of 12 amino acids. Trimming took off 1 base at V and 8 bases at J, with 8 bases between the two ends. The DNA of the CDR3 is TGTGCCAGCAGCTTAGATCAGTCGGGCTACACCTTC. It is translated as CASSLDQSGYTF.

The V call is TRBV5-4, the J call TRBJ2-5; D tentatively fits TRBD1 or TRBD2 (5 bases each). The CDR3 contains 15 residues. Germline CDR1 SGHNT, CDR2 YYREEE (reference sequence). V was pared by 4 bases and J by 2 bases, with 15 bases between. The chain's CDR3 is CASSRTGTGQETQYF. The CDR3 DNA is TGTGCCAGCAGCCGTACGGGGACGGGACAAGAGACCCAGTACTTC.

V and J are TRBV12-3 or TRBV12-4 and TRBJ2-7; D is uncertain. V gave up 3 bases and J gave up 0 bases, with 9 bases separating them. CDR3 size: 14 residues. The CDR3 loop is CASSLTYSSYEQYF. In DNA form, the CDR3 reads TGTGCCAGCAGTTTGACTTACAGCTCCTACGAGCAGTACTTC.

The J gene is TRBJ1-1, the V gene TRBV4-1, with TRBD1 matching 8 bases. CDR1 MGHRA and CDR2 YSYEKL come from the germline V gene. The J segment lost 4 bases and the V segment lost 5 bases, leaving 3 bases of the junction unmatched. The CDR3 is 13 residues long. Here the CDR3 reads CASSFDRGTEAFF. The CDR3 nucleotides are TGCGCCAGCAGCTTCGACAGGGGCACTGAAGCTTTCTTT.

This chain joins TRBV3-1 and TRBJ2-3; 10 positions agree with TRBD2. The J segment lost 0 bases and the V segment lost 8 bases, leaving 5 bases of the junction unmatched. In germline, CDR1 is LGHDT, CDR2 YNNKEL (reference sequence). This CDR3 contains 15 residues. The CDR3 spells CASLLAGDSTDTQYF. The CDR3 DNA is TGTGCCAGCCTTCTAGCGGGGGATAGCACAGATACGCAGTATTTT.

This clonotype was found a few times. The chain recombines TRBV29-1 with TRBJ2-3; D ambiguous. The V and J ends lost 4 bases and 3 bases respectively, with 11 bases between them. The CDR3 is made up of 13 amino acids. Germline CDR1 reads SQVTM; CDR2 reads ANQGSEA. CDR3 sequence (DNA): TGCAGCGTTGCCCCGAAATTAACAGATACGCAGTATTTT. Translation: CSVAPKLTDTQYF.

The chain combines TRBV20-1 with TRBJ1-2, with D perhaps TRBD1 (6 bases). This CDR3 has 13 amino acids. V gave up 2 bases and J gave up 4 bases, with 11 bases separating them. From germline, CDR1 is DFQATT and CDR2 SNEGSKA (reference sequence). CDR3 residues: CSARTQGGYGYTF. As DNA, the CDR3 is TGCAGTGCTAGAACACAGGGAGGCTATGGCTACACCTTC.

This clonotype was detected once. A much larger clone lies a single base off, so this may be a read error. The chain employs TRBV29-1 and TRBJ2-5, with D possibly being TRBD1 or TRBD2 (6 bases each). CDR1 is SQVTM and CDR2 is ANQGSEA in the germline V gene. CDR3 size: 13 residues. Trimming took 7 bases from V and 4 from J, leaving 16 bases between them. CDR3: CSGDGGGGETQYF. DNA for the CDR3: TGCAGCGGTGACGGAGGAGGGGGAGAGACCCAGTACTTC.

This clonotype was found a few times. The chain couples TRBV20-1 to TRBJ2-5; 8 nucleotides agree with TRBD1. This CDR3 has 14 amino acids. Germline V gene data show CDR1 as DFQATT and CDR2 as SNEGSKA (reference sequence). Trimming removed 4 bases from V and 5 bases from J; junction bases left unmatched: 9. The CDR3 is CSANPQGVTETQYF. The CDR3 DNA follows: TGCAGTGCTAACCCACAGGGGGTGACGGAGACCCAGTACTTC.

The rearrangement joins TRBV20-1 to TRBJ2-3; TRBD2 matches at 9 bases. The V gene end was trimmed by 3 bases and the J gene end by 0 bases; junction bases not matched to a gene: 13. Per germline, CDR1 DFQATT and CDR2 SNEGSKA (reference sequence). The CDR3 loop spans 18 amino acids. The CDR3 DNA sequence: TGCAGTGCTAGTCAGGCGGCGGGGGGGCTTCCTAGCACAGATACGCAGTATTTT. This encodes CSASQAAGGLPSTDTQYF.

This clonotype has more than one count but fewer than ten. The rearrangement uses TRBV4-1 and TRBJ2-4, with D uncertain. The V end lost 1 base, the J end lost 7 bases, and 11 bases lay between the germline ends. This CDR3 contains 14 residues. CDR1 MGHRA and CDR2 YSYEKL come from the germline V gene. This CDR3 is CASSQGMLENIQYF. CDR3 coding DNA: TGCGCCAGCAGCCAAGGTATGTTGGAGAACATTCAGTACTTC.

The V gene is TRBV2, the J gene TRBJ2-3, with a possible D match to TRBD1 (7 bases). CDR1 and CDR2 from the germline V gene are SNHLY and FYNNEI. Deletions cut 9 bases from V and 6 bases from J, with 10 bases between. CDR3 length: 11 residues. CDR3 protein: CARQGRDTQYF. CDR3 coding DNA: TGTGCCAGACAGGGGAGGGATACGCAGTATTTT.

This clonotype was picked up a small number of times. The chain employs TRBV6-1 and TRBJ1-2, with D possibly being TRBD1 (6 bases). The V end was cut by 6 bases, the J end by 0 bases, with 20 bases between. The CDR3 loop spans 17 amino acids. Per the germline V gene, CDR1 is MNHNS and CDR2 is SASEGT. The CDR3 DNA follows: TGTGCCAGCAGCCGAGAGGGGGGCCCGAGGGCTAACTATGGCTACACCTTC. This gives the protein CASSREGGPRANYGYTF.

J is TRBJ1-1 and V is TRBV20-1; D not resolved. Trimming removed 5 bases at V and 6 bases at J, with 25 bases between. CDR1 and CDR2 (germline): DFQATT, SNEGSKA (reference sequence). The CDR3 sequence is 16 residues long. The CDR3 reads CSAGRPPVRGTAEAFF. DNA for the CDR3: TGCAGTGCTGGTCGCCCCCCCGTCCGGGGAACCGCTGAAGCTTTCTTT.

DNA for the CDR3: TGTGCCAGCAGTTGGCGTGGGGGGGGAGAAGTAGCCAAAAACATTCAGTACTTC. As protein: CASSWRGGGEVAKNIQYF. This sequence joins TRBV12-3 or TRBV12-4 and TRBJ2-4; 7 positions match TRBD2. J was trimmed by 0 bases and V by 4 bases; bases with no gene match: 12. This CDR3 has 18 residues.

The DNA of the CDR3 is TGCAGCGTCGGGGGAGGGGAAGCTTTCTTT. Translation: CSVGGGEAFF. The chain combines TRBV29-1 with TRBJ1-1; possible D gene TRBD1, 5 bases. Germline V gene data show CDR1 as SQVTM and CDR2 as ANQGSEA. The CDR3 has 10 amino acids. V gave up 6 bases and J gave up 8 bases, with 10 bases separating them.

Only a few counts were recorded for this clonotype. This chain joins TRBV3-1 and TRBJ1-2, with TRBD1 as a possible D gene (6 bases). The CDR3 length is 15 residues. The V gene's germline CDR1 is LGHDT and CDR2 YNNKEL (reference sequence). Trimming shortened V by 1 base and J by 3 bases, and 12 bases separated the two germline ends. The CDR3 nucleotides are TGTGCCAGCAGCCAAGGGGTGGACAGTCACTATGGCTACACCTTC. Translation: CASSQGVDSHYGYTF.

Only a few counts were recorded for this clonotype. This chain joins TRBV5-1 and TRBJ2-6, with D unresolved. V shed 7 bases and J shed 0 bases, with 11 bases lying between them. The CDR3 runs to 15 residues. CDR1 SGHRS and CDR2 YFSETQ come from the germline V gene. CDR3 loop: CASLQDLSGANVLTF. For the CDR3, the DNA is TGCGCCAGCCTTCAGGACCTCTCTGGGGCCAACGTCCTGACTTTC. The whole variable domain, remainder taken from reference TRBV5-1 and TRBJ2-6, is KAGVTQTPRYLIKTRGQQVTLSCSPISGHRSVSWYQQTPGQGLQFLFEYFSETQRNKGNFPGRFSGRQFSNSRSEMNVSTLELGDSALYLCASLQDLSGANVLTFGAGSRLTVL.

This clonotype is classed as medium-sized. The V call is TRBV5-1, the J call TRBJ2-1; a possible D gene is TRBD1 (6 bases). The CDR3 is 15 amino acids. Trimming left V 7 bases short and J 5 bases short, with 19 bases between. Per the germline V gene, CDR1 is SGHRS and CDR2 is YFSETQ. CDR3 loop: CASAPPQGVNNEQFF. The CDR3 region has the DNA TGCGCCAGCGCCCCCCCACAGGGTGTCAACAATGAGCAGTTCTTC.

This clonotype was counted only a few times. The J gene is TRBJ2-7, the V gene TRBV11-2; D ambiguous. Germline CDR1 and CDR2: SGHAT and FQNNGV. V was clipped by 0 bases and J by 5 bases, with 5 bases between them. This CDR3 contains 12 residues. CDR3 in amino acids: CASSLEVHEQYF. The DNA for the CDR3 is TGTGCCAGCAGCTTAGAAGTCCACGAGCAGTACTTC.

V is TRBV9 and J is TRBJ2-7, with D unresolved. Germline V gene data show CDR1 as SGDLS and CDR2 as YYNGEE. The CDR3 sequence is 10 residues long. The V and J ends lost 0 bases and 9 bases respectively, with 4 bases between them. CDR3 in amino acids: CASSVVGQYF. Here the CDR3 DNA reads TGTGCCAGCAGCGTAGTCGGGCAGTACTTC.

This chain uses TRBV4-1 with TRBJ1-6; D is unclear. This CDR3 has 17 residues. Germline CDR1 and CDR2: MGHRA and YSYEKL. With 0 bases removed from V and 0 bases from J, the gap between germline ends came to 9 bases. CDR3 bases: TGCGCCAGCAGCCAAGAGCTGGAGAGCTCCTATAATTCACCCCTCCACTTT. Amino acids: CASSQELESSYNSPLHF.

The chain carries TRBV7-9 and TRBJ1-6, with 7 bases lining up with TRBD1. Germline CDR1 reads SEHNR; CDR2 reads FQNEAQ (reference sequence). CDR3 length: 16 amino acids. The J segment lost 4 bases and the V segment lost 1 base, leaving 4 bases of the junction unmatched. Here the CDR3 reads CASSLDVGQYNSPLHF. Here the CDR3 DNA reads TGTGCCAGCAGCTTAGATGTGGGACAGTATAATTCACCCCTCCACTTT.